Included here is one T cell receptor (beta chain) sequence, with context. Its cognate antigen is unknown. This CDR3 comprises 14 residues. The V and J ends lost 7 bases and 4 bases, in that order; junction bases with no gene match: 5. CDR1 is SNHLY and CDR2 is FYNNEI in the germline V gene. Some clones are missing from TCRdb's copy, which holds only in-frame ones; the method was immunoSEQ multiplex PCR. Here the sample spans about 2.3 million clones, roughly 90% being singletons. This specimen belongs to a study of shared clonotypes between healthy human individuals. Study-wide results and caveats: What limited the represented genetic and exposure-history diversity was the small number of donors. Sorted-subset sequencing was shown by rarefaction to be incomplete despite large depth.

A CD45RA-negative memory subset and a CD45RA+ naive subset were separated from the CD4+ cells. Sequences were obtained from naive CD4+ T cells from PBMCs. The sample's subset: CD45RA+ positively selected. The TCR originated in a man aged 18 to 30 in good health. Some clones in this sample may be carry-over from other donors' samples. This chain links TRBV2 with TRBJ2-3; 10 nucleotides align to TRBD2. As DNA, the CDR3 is TGTGCCAGCACGGTAGCGGGAGGCCCAGATACGCAGTATTTT. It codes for CASTVAGGPDTQYF. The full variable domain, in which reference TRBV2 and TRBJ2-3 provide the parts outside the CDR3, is EPEVTQTPSHQVTQMGQEVILRCVPISNHLYFYWYRQILGQKVEFLVSFYNNEISEKSEIFDDQFSVERPDGSNFTLKIRSTKLEDSAMYFCASTVAGGPDTQYFGPGTRLTVL.